The T cell receptor beta chain under discussion was sequenced for a study of blood T cell repertoires in COVID-19. Grouping used clinical history reported by participants in a survey and questionnaire. Authors' data handling: It was from reference gene primer amplification that nucleated cell counts were estimated. Only in-frame clones appear in the TCRdb table, and some are missing; sequencing was by immunoSEQ multiplex PCR. Clonal size and the V and J genes are those of that table, whereas D and trimming came from the DNA. The data hold 360,000 or so clones, with less than 90% observed a single time. The junction had 10 bases not matched to a gene; V was cut back by 5 bases and J by 9 bases. This CDR3 comprises 14 residues. The germline gives CDR1 MNHEY, CDR2 SMNVEV (reference sequence).

The sequenced material came from PBMCs or T cells enriched from blood (not recorded which). The TCR comes from a woman between 50 and 59 years old who had recovered from COVID-19. This sequence joins TRBV27 and TRBJ2-1; 7 bases agree with TRBD2. The CDR3, as DNA: TGTGCCAGCAGTCCGGGGACTATCATGGGTGAGCAGTTCTTC. Its protein product is CASSPGTIMGEQFF.